This TCR beta chain comes out of a study of T-cell reconstitution after alpha-beta-depleted transplantation in children. Preparation of the TCRbeta library was carried out with unique molecular identifiers. TCRdb reprocessed the PCR reads with MiXCR, giving one entry per CDR3 protein. The sample yields around 370,000 distinct CDR3 sequences, about a tenth seen once. V lost 5 bases to trimming and J lost 7 bases, with 18 bases between them. The CDR3 is 15 residues long. This receptor was obtained from a human donor who donated a stem cell graft to a child with acute lymphoblastic leukemia. The V and J genes are TRBV12-3 or TRBV12-4 and TRBJ2-4; D might be TRBD1 (6 bases). The starting material was PBMCs from the stem cell graft donor, obtained from the stem cell graft. CDR3 amino acids: CASSPNTGQGNIQYF. The CDR3 DNA sequence: TGTGCCAGCAGTCCAAACACAGGGCAGGGGAACATTCAGTACTTC.